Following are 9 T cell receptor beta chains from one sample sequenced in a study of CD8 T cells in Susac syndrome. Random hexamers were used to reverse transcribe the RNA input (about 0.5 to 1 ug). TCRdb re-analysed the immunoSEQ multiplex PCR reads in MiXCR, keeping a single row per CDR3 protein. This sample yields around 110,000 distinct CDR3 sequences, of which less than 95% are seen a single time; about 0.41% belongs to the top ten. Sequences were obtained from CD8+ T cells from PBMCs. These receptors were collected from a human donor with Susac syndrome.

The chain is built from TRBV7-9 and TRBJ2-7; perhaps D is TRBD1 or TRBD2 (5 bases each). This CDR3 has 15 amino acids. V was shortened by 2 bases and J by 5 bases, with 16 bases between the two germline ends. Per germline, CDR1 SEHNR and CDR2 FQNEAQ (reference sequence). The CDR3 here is CASSLQRAGSDEQYF. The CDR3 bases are TGTGCCAGCAGCTTACAGAGAGCAGGGAGCGACGAGCAGTACTTC.

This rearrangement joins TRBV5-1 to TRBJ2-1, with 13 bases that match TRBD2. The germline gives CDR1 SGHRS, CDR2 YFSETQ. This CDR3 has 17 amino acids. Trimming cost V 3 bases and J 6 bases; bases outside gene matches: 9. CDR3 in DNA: TGCGCCAGCAGCTCCGGACTAGCGGGGGCACCAGGCAATGAGCAGTTCTTC. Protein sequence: CASSSGLAGAPGNEQFF.

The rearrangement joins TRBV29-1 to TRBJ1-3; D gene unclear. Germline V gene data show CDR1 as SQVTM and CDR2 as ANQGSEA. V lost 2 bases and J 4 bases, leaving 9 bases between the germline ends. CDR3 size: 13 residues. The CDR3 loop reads CSVEREPGNTIYF. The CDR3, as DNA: TGCAGCGTTGAAAGGGAACCCGGAAACACCATATATTTT.

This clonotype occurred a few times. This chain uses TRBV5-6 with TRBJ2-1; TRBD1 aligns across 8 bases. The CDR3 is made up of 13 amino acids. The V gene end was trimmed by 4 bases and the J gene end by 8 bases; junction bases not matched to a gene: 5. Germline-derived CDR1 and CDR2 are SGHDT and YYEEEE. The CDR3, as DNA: TGTGCCAGCAGCCTTGGACAGGGAGATGAGCAGTTCTTC. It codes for CASSLGQGDEQFF. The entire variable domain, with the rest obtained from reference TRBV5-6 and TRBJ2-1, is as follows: DAGVTQSPTHLIKTRGQQVTLRCSPKSGHDTVSWYQQALGQGPQFIFQYYEEEERQRGNFPDRFSGHQFPNYSSELNVNALLLGDSALYLCASSLGQGDEQFFGPGTRLTVL.

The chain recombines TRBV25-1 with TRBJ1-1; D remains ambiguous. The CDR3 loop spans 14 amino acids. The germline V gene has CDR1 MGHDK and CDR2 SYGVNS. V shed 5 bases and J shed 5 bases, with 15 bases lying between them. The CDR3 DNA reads TGTGCCAGCAGTACAGCGCGCCGAGGAACTGAAGCTTTCTTT. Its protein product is CASSTARRGTEAFF.

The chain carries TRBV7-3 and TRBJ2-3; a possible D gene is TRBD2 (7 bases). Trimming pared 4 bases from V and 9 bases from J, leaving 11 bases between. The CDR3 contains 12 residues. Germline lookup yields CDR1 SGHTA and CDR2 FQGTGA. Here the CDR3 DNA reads TGTGCCAGCAGCTCAGGGGAGGGAACGCAGTATTTT. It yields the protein CASSSGEGTQYF.

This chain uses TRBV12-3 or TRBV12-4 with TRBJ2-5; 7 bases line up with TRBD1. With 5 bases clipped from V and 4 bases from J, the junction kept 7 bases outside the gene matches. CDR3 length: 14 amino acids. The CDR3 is CASSVTGFAETQYF. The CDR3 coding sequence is TGTGCCAGCAGTGTGACAGGGTTTGCAGAGACCCAGTACTTC.

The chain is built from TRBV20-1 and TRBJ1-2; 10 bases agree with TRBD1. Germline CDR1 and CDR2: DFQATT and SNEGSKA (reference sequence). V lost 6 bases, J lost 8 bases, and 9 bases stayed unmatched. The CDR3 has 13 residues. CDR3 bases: TGCAGTGCCCGACAGGGGGCCTCGGGGGGCTACACCTTC. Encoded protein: CSARQGASGGYTF.

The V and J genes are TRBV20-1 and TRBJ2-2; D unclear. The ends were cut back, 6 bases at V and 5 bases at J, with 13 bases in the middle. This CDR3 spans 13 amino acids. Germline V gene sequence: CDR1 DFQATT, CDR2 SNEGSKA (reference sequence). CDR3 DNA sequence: TGCAGTGCCAGACGCCTAGATACCGGGGAGCTGTTTTTT. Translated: CSARRLDTGELFF.